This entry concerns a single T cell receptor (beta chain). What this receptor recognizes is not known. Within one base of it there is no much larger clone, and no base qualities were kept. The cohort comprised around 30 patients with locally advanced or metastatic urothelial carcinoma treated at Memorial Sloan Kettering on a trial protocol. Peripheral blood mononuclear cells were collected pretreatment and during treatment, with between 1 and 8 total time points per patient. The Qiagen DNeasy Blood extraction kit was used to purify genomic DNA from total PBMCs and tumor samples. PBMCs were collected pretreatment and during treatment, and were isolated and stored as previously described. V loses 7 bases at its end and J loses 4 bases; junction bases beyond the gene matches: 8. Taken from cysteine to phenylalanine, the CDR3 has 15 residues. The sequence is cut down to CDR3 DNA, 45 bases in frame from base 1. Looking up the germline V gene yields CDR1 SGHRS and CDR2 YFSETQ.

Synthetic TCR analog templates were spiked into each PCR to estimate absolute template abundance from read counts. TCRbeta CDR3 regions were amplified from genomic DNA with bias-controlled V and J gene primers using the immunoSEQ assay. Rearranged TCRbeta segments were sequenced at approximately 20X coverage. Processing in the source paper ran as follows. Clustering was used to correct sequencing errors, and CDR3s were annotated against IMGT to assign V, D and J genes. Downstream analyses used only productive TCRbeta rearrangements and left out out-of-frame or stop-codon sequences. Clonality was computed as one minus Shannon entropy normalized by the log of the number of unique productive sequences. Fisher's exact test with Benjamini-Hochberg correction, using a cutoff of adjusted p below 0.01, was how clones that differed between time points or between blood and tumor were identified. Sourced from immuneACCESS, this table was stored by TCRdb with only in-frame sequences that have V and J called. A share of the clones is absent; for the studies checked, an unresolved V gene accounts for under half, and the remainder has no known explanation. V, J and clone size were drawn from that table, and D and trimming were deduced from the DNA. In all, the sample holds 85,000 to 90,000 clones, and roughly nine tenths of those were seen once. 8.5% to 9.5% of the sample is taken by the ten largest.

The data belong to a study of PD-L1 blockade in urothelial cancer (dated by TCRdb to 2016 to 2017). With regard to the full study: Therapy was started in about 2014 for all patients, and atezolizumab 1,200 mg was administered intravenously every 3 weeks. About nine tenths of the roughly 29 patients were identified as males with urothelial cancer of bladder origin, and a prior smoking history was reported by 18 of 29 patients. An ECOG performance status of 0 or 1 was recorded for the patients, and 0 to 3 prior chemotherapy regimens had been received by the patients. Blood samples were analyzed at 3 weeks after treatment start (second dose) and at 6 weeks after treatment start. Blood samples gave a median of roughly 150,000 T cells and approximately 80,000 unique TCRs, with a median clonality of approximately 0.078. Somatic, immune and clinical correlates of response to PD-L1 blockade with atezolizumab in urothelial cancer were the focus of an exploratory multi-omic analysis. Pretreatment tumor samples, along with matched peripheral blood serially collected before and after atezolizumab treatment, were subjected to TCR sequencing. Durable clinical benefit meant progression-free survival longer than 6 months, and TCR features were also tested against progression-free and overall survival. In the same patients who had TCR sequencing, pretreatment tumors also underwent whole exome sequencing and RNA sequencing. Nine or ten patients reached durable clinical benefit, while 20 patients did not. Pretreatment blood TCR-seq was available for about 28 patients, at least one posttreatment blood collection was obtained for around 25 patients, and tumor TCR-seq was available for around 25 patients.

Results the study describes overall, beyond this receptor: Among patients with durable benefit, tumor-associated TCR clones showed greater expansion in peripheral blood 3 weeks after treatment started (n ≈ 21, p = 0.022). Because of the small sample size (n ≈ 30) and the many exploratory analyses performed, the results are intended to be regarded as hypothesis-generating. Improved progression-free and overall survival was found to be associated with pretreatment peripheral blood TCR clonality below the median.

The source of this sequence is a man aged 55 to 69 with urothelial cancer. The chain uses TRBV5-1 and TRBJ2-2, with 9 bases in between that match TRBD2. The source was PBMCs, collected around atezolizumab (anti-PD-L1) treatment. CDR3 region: CASGVAGESTGELFF. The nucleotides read TGCGCCAGCGGGGTAGCGGGAGAGTCCACCGGGGAGCTGTTTTTT.